Following are 10 T cell receptor beta chains from one sample sequenced in a study of blood T cells in healthy people across ages. With a J-beta primer mix and a sample-barcoded 5' primer, a second PCR ran roughly 6 to 12 cycles. Using its own MiXCR run on the 5' RACE reads, TCRdb lists one record per CDR3 protein. This sample has more than 900,000 distinct CDR3 sequences, with roughly 28% found just once. The data were also submitted as part of a second study, on T cells of mothers and their children.

Sequenced: blood. Receptor source: a middle-aged woman in good health.

This clonotype came up a few times. The chain has TRBV7-2 and TRBJ2-7, with D unclear. Germline CDR1 and CDR2: SGHTA and FQGNSA. There are 13 residues in the CDR3. V was pared by 7 bases and J by 6 bases, with 16 bases between. The CDR3 protein is CASTLTWASEQYF. CDR3 in DNA: TGTGCCAGCACCTTGACTTGGGCGTCCGAGCAGTACTTC. Supplemented by reference TRBV7-2 and TRBJ2-7, the full variable domain reads GAGVSQSPSNKVTEKGKDVELRCDPISGHTALYWYRQSLGQGLEFLIYFQGNSAPDKSGLPSDRFSAERTGGSVSTLTIQRTQQEDSAVYLCASTLTWASEQYFGPGTRLTVT.

The chain links TRBV7-9 to TRBJ2-7; TRBD1 matches 10 bases. CDR1 is SEHNR and CDR2 is FQNEAQ in the germline V gene (reference sequence). The junction had 7 bases not matched to a gene; V was cut back by 5 bases and J by 3 bases. The CDR3 has 15 amino acids. In DNA, the CDR3 is TGTGCCAGCAGCAGTACGGGACAGGGGTTCTACGAGCAGTACTTC. Residues: CASSSTGQGFYEQYF.

The chain carries TRBV2 and TRBJ1-2; a possible D gene is TRBD1 (5 bases). This CDR3 region has 12 residues. The ends were cut back, 7 bases at V and 6 bases at J, with 12 bases in the middle. In germline, CDR1 is SNHLY, CDR2 FYNNEI. The CDR3 protein is CASKLKGNGYTF. The CDR3 DNA reads as TGTGCCAGCAAGTTGAAGGGGAATGGCTACACCTTC.

This clonotype was counted only a few times. V and J are TRBV9 and TRBJ2-1; no clear D gene. V gave up 0 bases and J gave up 4 bases, with 11 bases separating them. Germline-derived CDR1 and CDR2 are SGDLS and YYNGEE. The CDR3 covers 15 residues. CDR3 sequence (DNA): TGTGCCAGCAGCGTAGGGCTAGGGCCTTACAATGAGCAGTTCTTC. It codes for CASSVGLGPYNEQFF.

This clonotype showed up many times. V and J are TRBV4-3 and TRBJ2-7; 7 bases line up with TRBD1. V was clipped by 1 base and J by 5 bases; unmatched bases: 8. The CDR3 spans 15 residues. Germline CDR1 and CDR2: LGHNA and YSLEER. This chain's CDR3 is CASSQGATGSDEQYF. DNA for the CDR3: TGCGCCAGCAGCCAAGGAGCGACAGGGTCAGACGAGCAGTACTTC.

The chain couples TRBV29-1 to TRBJ1-2; D remains ambiguous. The CDR3 is 13 residues long. CDR1 is SQVTM, CDR2 ANQGSEA, per germline. The V and J ends lost 6 bases and 7 bases respectively, with 18 bases between them. The CDR3 DNA reads TGCAGCGTGGAACGGCGCAGGCGGGGTGGCTACACCTTC. This translates into CSVERRRRGGYTF.

This clonotype was seen more than once but under ten times. This chain uses TRBV28 with TRBJ2-4; D gene ambiguous. The CDR3 is made up of 13 amino acids. Trimming left V 6 bases short and J 2 bases short, with 8 bases between. The germline V gene has CDR1 MDHEN and CDR2 SYDVKM. CDR3 in amino acids: CASSETPKNIQYF. CDR3 sequence (DNA): TGTGCCAGCAGCGAGACACCCAAAAACATTCAGTACTTC.

This clonotype was detected ten times or more. The V call is TRBV28, the J call TRBJ2-7, with 7 bases lining up with TRBD2. Germline V gene lookup returns CDR1 MDHEN and CDR2 SYDVKM. The V and J ends lost 0 bases and 2 bases, in that order; junction bases with no gene match: 4. The CDR3 length is 15 residues. In nucleotides, the CDR3 is TGTGCCAGCAGTTTATGGGGAGGGGAACCCTACGAGCAGTACTTC. It is translated as CASSLWGGEPYEQYF.

There are many counts of this clonotype. This chain uses TRBV7-6 with TRBJ2-7, with D perhaps TRBD2 (6 bases). Germline loops: CDR1 SGHVS, CDR2 FNYEAQ. The CDR3 has 14 amino acids. V lost 3 bases and J lost 1, with 10 bases in between. The DNA for the CDR3 is TGTGCCAGCAGCTTCGGAGGGAAATCCTACGAGCAGTACTTC. This codes for CASSFGGKSYEQYF.

This clonotype has at least ten counts. This chain connects TRBV9 to TRBJ2-3; D is unresolved. The CDR3 runs 15 residues. The germline V gene has CDR1 SGDLS and CDR2 YYNGEE. The V and J ends lost 4 bases and 2 bases respectively, with 14 bases between them. CDR3 sequence reads: CASSTQGLITDTQYF. DNA for the CDR3: TGTGCCAGCAGCACTCAAGGGTTAATCACAGATACGCAGTATTTT.